This record covers a single T cell receptor beta chain. The data were produced by immunoSEQ multiplex PCR, yet TCRdb's version contains in-frame clones alone and is incomplete. The table lists about 180,000 clones, 84% of them singletons, with about 5% in the top ten. These data originate in a study of cytotoxic CD8 clonotypes in ibrutinib-treated CLL. The specimen was PBMCs, collected after 24 months of ibrutinib treatment. The receptor was isolated from a human donor with chronic lymphocytic leukemia.

The CDR3 is CASSWPTGTEAFF. The CDR3 nucleotides read TGTGCCAGTAGTTGGCCCACCGGCACTGAAGCTTTCTTT. The rearrangement uses TRBV19 and TRBJ1-1; D uncertain. V lost 5 bases, J lost 4 bases, and 11 bases lay in between. The V gene's germline CDR1 is LNHDA and CDR2 SQIVND (reference sequence). This CDR3 comprises 13 residues.